The present entry profiles one T cell receptor (beta chain) with its context. The sample originates from a study of blood T cell repertoires in COVID-19. In the study overall: Samples taken during acute and convalescent COVID-19 were collected in the United States, Italy and Spain. Sources were T cells, B-cell-depleted T cells, or PBMCs; the material itself was cDNA or gDNA.

Source study methods: Amplification of reference gene primers provided the estimated nucleated cell counts. Here immunoSEQ multiplex PCR was the method, and the copy in TCRdb shows in-frame clones only, minus some. V, J and clone size are taken as reported in that table, and D and trimming were inferred from the DNA itself. This table holds about 80,000 clones, around 80% found once. Germline V CDR1 and CDR2: SGHDN, FVKESK. V was clipped by 2 bases and J by 7 bases, with 12 bases between them. The CDR3 length is 14 residues. The gene calls are TRBV14 and TRBJ2-1; D is perhaps TRBD1 (5 bases). Sequenced: peripheral blood. The sequence derives from a human donor in a cohort sampled during active COVID-19. As DNA, the CDR3 is TGTGCCAGCAGCCAAAGGTATAGGGGTAATGAGCAGTTCTTC. Encoded protein: CASSQRYRGNEQFF. Full variable domain (missing parts from reference TRBV14 and TRBJ2-1): EAGVTQFPSHSVIEKGQTVTLRCDPISGHDNLYWYRRVMGKEIKFLLHFVKESKQDESGMPNNRFLAERTGGTYSTLKVQPAELEDSGVYFCASSQRYRGNEQFFGPGTRLTVL.